A selection of T cell receptor beta chains follows, all from one sample in a study of blood T cell repertoires in COVID-19. Here immunoSEQ multiplex PCR was the method, and the copy in TCRdb shows in-frame clones only, minus some. Of roughly 220,000 clones in the sample, approximately 84% are singletons; the top ten hold over 14%. Material: PBMCs or T cells enriched from blood (not recorded which). These receptors were collected from a man aged 40-55 years who had recovered from COVID-19. The conserved cysteine and the conserved F or W are not part of the CDR3 here. Fields, in order: J gene, D gene, V gene, CDR3 protein. The D gene is left open where the match is weak.

j_gene: TRBJ1-1
d_gene: .
v_gene: TRBV18
CDR3aa: ASSPGRANTEAF

j_gene: TRBJ2-7
d_gene: .
v_gene: TRBV7-9
CDR3aa: ASSLANEQY

j_gene: TRBJ1-2
d_gene: .
v_gene: TRBV28
CDR3aa: ASSFAIGGAPYGYT

j_gene: TRBJ2-1
d_gene: .
v_gene: TRBV30
CDR3aa: AWSVASSNYNEQF

j_gene: TRBJ1-1
d_gene: .
v_gene: TRBV9
CDR3aa: ASSVAVQGGGTEAF

j_gene: TRBJ2-3
d_gene: .
v_gene: TRBV6-4
CDR3aa: ASSDSMGFSQY

j_gene: TRBJ1-4
d_gene: .
v_gene: TRBV2
CDR3aa: ASSGAGAPEKLF

j_gene: TRBJ1-2
d_gene: .
v_gene: TRBV7-8
CDR3aa: ASSLVSRVNYGYT

j_gene: TRBJ1-1
d_gene: .
v_gene: TRBV5-1
CDR3aa: ASSLMVRDTEAF

j_gene: TRBJ1-5
d_gene: .
v_gene: TRBV19
CDR3aa: ASSPDSRPQH

j_gene: TRBJ1-4
d_gene: TRBD1
v_gene: TRBV19
CDR3aa: ASKNGQGGSEKLF

j_gene: TRBJ2-3
d_gene: TRBD2
v_gene: TRBV9
CDR3aa: ASSAKPAGVGDTQY

j_gene: TRBJ1-3
d_gene: TRBD1
v_gene: TRBV4-3
CDR3aa: ASSQATGTGNTIY

j_gene: TRBJ2-7
d_gene: TRBD1
v_gene: TRBV5-1
CDR3aa: ASSLGQGAYREQY

j_gene: TRBJ2-1
d_gene: .
v_gene: TRBV5-4
CDR3aa: ASSAGGRSKNEQF

j_gene: TRBJ1-2
d_gene: .
v_gene: TRBV29-1
CDR3aa: SVGGSSSGYT

j_gene: TRBJ2-5
d_gene: TRBD1
v_gene: TRBV4-2
CDR3aa: ASSQGTGQETQY

j_gene: TRBJ2-7
d_gene: .
v_gene: TRBV20-1
CDR3aa: STPGFYEQY

j_gene: TRBJ1-6
d_gene: .
v_gene: TRBV2
CDR3aa: ASSRQNYYNSPLH

j_gene: TRBJ2-2
d_gene: .
v_gene: TRBV12-5
CDR3aa: ASGLGGPGELF

j_gene: TRBJ1-1
d_gene: .
v_gene: TRBV10-3
CDR3aa: AIRESGVNTEAF

j_gene: TRBJ2-3
d_gene: .
v_gene: TRBV3-1/TRBV3-2
CDR3aa: ASSQARSKADTDTQY

j_gene: TRBJ1-1
d_gene: .
v_gene: TRBV2
CDR3aa: ASSGYSGSAEAF